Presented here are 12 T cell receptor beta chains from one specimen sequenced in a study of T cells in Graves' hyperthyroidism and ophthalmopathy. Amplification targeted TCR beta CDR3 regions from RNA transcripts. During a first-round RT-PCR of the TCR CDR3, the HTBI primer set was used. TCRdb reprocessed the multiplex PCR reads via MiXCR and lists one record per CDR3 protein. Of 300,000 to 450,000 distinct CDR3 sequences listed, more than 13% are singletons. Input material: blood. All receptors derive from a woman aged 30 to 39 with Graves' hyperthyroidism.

The CDR3 sequence: CASSESTGAYGYTF. The CDR3 DNA sequence: TGTGCCAGCAGTGAAAGCACAGGGGCCTATGGCTACACCTTC. The J gene is TRBJ1-2, the V gene TRBV6-4, with 7 bases lining up with TRBD1. Germline V gives CDR1 MRHNA, CDR2 SNTAGT. The V and J ends lost 3 bases and 4 bases, in that order; junction bases with no gene match: 5. The length of the CDR3 is 14 residues.

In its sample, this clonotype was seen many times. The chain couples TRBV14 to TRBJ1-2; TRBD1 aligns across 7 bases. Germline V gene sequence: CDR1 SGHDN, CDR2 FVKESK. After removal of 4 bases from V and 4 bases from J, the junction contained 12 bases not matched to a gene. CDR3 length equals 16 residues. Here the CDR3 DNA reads TGTGCCAGCAGCCTTATCGGGACAGAAGACCTCTATGGCTACACCTTC. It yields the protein CASSLIGTEDLYGYTF.

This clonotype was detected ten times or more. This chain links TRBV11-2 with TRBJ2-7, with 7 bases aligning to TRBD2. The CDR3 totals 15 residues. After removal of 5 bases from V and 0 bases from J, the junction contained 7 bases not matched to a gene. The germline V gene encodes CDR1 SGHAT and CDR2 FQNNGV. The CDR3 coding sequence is TGTGCCAGCAGCCCGGGGGGAGGGAGCTCCTACGAGCAGTACTTC. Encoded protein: CASSPGGGSSYEQYF.

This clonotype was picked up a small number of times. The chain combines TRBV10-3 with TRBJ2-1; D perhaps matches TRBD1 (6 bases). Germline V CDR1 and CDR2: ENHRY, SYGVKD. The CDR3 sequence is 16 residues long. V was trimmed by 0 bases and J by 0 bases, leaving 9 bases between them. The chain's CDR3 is CAISESTGSSYNEQFF. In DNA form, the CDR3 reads TGTGCCATCAGTGAGTCCACAGGGAGCTCCTACAATGAGCAGTTCTTC.

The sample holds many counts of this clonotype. This chain's CDR3 is CASSLSAGPSNEKLFF. Here the CDR3 DNA reads TGTGCCAGCAGTTTATCTGCAGGGCCGAGTAATGAAAAACTGTTTTTT. The chain employs TRBV28 and TRBJ1-4, with D tentatively TRBD1 (5 bases). Germline V gene data show CDR1 as MDHEN and CDR2 as SYDVKM. The CDR3 sequence is 16 residues long. The V end was cut by 1 base, the J end by 4 bases, with 13 bases between. Filled out from reference TRBV28 and TRBJ1-4, the complete variable domain reads DVKVTQSSRYLVKRTGEKVFLECVQDMDHENMFWYRQDPGLGLRLIYFSYDVKMKEKGDIPEGYSVSREKKERFSLILESASTNQTSMYLCASSLSAGPSNEKLFFGSGTQLSVL.

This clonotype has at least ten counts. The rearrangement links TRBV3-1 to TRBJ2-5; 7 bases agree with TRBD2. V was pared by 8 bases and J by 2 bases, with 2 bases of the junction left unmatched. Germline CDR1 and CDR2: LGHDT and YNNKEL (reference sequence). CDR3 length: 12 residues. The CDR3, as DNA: TGTGCCAGCGGGGGACTACAAGAGACCCAGTACTTC. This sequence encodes CASGGLQETQYF.

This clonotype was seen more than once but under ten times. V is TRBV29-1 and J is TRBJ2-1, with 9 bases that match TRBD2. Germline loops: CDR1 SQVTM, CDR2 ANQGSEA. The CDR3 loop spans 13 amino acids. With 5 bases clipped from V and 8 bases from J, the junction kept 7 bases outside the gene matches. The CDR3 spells CSVSGTSSHEQFF. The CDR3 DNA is TGCAGCGTTTCCGGGACTAGCTCCCATGAGCAGTTCTTC.

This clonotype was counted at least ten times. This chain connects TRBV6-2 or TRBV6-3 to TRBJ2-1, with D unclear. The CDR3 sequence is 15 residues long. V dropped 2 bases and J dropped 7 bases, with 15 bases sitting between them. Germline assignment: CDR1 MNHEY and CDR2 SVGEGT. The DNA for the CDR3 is TGTGCCAGCAGTTACCGGCCCCAGGTACTAAATGAGCAGTTCTTC. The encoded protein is CASSYRPQVLNEQFF.

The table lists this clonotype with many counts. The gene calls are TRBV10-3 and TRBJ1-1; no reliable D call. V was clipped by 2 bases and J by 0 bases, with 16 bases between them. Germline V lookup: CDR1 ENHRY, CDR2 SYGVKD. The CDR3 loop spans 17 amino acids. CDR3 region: CAISEREGLLMNTEAFF. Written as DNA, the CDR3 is TGTGCCATCAGTGAGCGGGAGGGTCTTTTGATGAACACTGAAGCTTTCTTT.

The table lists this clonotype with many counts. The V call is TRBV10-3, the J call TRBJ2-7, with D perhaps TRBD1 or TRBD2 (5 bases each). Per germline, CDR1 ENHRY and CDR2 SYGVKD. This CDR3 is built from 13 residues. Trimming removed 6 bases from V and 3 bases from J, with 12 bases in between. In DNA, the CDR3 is TGTGCCATCAGGGGGAAGGGGAGCTACGAGCAGTACTTC. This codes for CAIRGKGSYEQYF.

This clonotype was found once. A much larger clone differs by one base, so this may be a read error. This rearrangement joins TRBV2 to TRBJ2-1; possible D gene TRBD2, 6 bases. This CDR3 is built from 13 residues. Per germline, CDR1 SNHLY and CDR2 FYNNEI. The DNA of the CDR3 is TGTGCCAGCAGTGTGGACCGGGGGAATGAGCAGTGCTTC. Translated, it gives CASSVDRGNEQCF.

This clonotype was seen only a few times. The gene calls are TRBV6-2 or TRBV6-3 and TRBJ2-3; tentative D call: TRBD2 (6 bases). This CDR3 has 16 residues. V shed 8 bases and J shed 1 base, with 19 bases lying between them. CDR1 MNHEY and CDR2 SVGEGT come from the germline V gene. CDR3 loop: CASDRTGSPGTDTQYF. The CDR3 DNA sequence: TGTGCCAGCGACCGGACCGGGAGCCCAGGCACAGATACGCAGTATTTT.